This note documents a single TCR beta chain sequence. Its specific antigen is unknown. Base-call qualities are not available, and no considerably larger clone is one nucleotide away. From the cysteine through the phenylalanine, the CDR3 covers 14 amino acids. Left in the record is the CDR3 DNA by itself, 42 bases read in frame from the first base. CDR1 and CDR2 (SGHVS, FQNEAQ) derive from the germline V gene. Germline trimming: 2 bases from V, 6 bases from J; junction bases outside gene matches: 3. TCRbeta CDR3 regions were amplified from genomic DNA using the immunoSEQ Assay, a bias-controlled multiplex PCR. In the original analysis: The number of nucleated cells in each sample was estimated from the amplification of reference gene primers within the assay. Sequence reads were collapsed and filtered to measure the absolute abundance of every unique TCRbeta CDR3 rearrangement. Productive Simpson clonality was computed per sample as the square root of Simpson's diversity index over productive rearrangements. TCRdb holds this immuneACCESS table with in-frame rearrangements only. Some clones are missing; in checked studies, unresolved V genes explain under half, and the rest has no known cause. The V and J calls and clone size are taken from that table; D and trimming were inferred from the DNA. The sample table lists some 220,000 clones, 80% of them with a count of one. Of the sample, around 13% is held by the ten largest clones.

Whole blood was collected in K2EDTA tubes by collaborating institutions according to the institutions' own protocols. For TCRbeta analysis, collaborators shipped samples as frozen whole blood, isolated PBMCs, or DNA extracted from either of those sample types. This sample was taken from a study of blood T cell repertoires in COVID-19 (dated by TCRdb to 2020 to 2021). General notes on the study: Collaborator samples came from the United States, Italy and Spain and covered acute and convalescent phases of COVID-19. The material from the prospective study consisted of cDNA or gDNA derived from T cells, B-cell-depleted T cells, or PBMCs. Deeply sampled blood TCRbeta repertoires from subjects exposed to, actively infected with, or recovered from COVID-19 were included in the dataset. The repertoires were released in a freely available public database meant as a resource for research on the immune response to SARS-CoV-2. Samples came from the ongoing ImmuneRACE study (first 160 participants) plus 1,254 subjects from 6 global collaborators. A de-identified subject ID, COVID-19 status, age in years and sex were almost always included in the sample metadata. HLA class I and class II types, where available, came from metadata supplied by the sample provider rather than from assay-based typing. What the authors observed across the whole study: The quantity of clinical and demographic metadata differed by source and by participant and was supplied without curation.

Sample: peripheral blood. The sequence was collected from a human donor in a cohort sampled during active COVID-19. This sequence uses TRBV7-8 and TRBJ2-2, and 7 bases in between align with TRBD1. This receptor has the CDR3 CASSLWQGAGELFF. In nucleotides, the sequence is TGTGCCAGCAGCTTATGGCAGGGGGCCGGGGAGCTGTTTTTT.